Shown below are 17 T cell receptor beta chains from a single sample sequenced in a study of blood T cell repertoires in COVID-19. TCRdb's copy holds only in-frame clones and misses some; the assay was immunoSEQ multiplex PCR. The table includes 200,000 to 250,000 clones, around 82% detected once. The sequencing sample was made of peripheral blood. These TCRs come from a woman in her 70s with acute or convalescent COVID-19.

V usage is TRBV3-1 (or the pseudogene TRBV3-2) and J usage is TRBJ2-1; D possibly corresponds to TRBD2 (7 bases). The CDR3 loop spans 13 amino acids. Trimming shortened V by 4 bases and J by 9 bases, and 13 bases separated the two germline ends. CDR1 and CDR2 from the germline V gene are LGHDT and YNNKEL (reference sequence). This CDR3 is CASSPRGRGEQFF. In DNA, the CDR3 is TGTGCCAGCAGCCCGAGGGGGAGGGGTGAGCAGTTCTTC.

J is TRBJ1-1 and V is TRBV5-1, with D perhaps matching TRBD1 (5 bases). Deletions cut 2 bases from V and 1 base from J, with 12 bases between. Germline loops: CDR1 SGHRS, CDR2 YFSETQ. The CDR3 is made up of 15 amino acids. The DNA for the CDR3 is TGCGCCAGCAGCTTTCAGGTCACAGGGAACACTGAAGCTTTCTTT. As protein: CASSFQVTGNTEAFF.

The chain carries TRBV7-9 and TRBJ2-3; TRBD2 agrees at 8 bases. This CDR3 has 16 residues. Germline CDR1 SEHNR, CDR2 FQNEAQ (reference sequence). Trimming took 5 bases from V and 4 from J; bases not matched to a gene: 11. CDR3 nucleotide sequence: TGTGCCAGCAGCCCAGGCTTACTAGCGGTATCAGATACGCAGTATTTT. Translated: CASSPGLLAVSDTQYF. Looking up the rest from reference TRBV7-9 and TRBJ2-3 gives the full variable domain: DTGVSQNPRHKITKRGQNVTFRCDPISEHNRLYWYRQTLGQGPEFLTYFQNEAQLEKSRLLSDRFSAERPKGSFSTLEIQRTEQGDSAMYLCASSPGLLAVSDTQYFGPGTRLTVL.

The rearrangement links TRBV29-1 to TRBJ1-4; D unresolved. CDR3 size: 11 residues. Germline CDR1 and CDR2: SQVTM and ANQGSEA. The chain's CDR3 is CAGPLNEKLFF. The CDR3 region has the DNA TGCGCTGGGCCCCTTAATGAAAAACTGTTTTTT. Using reference TRBV29-1 and TRBJ1-4 for the parts outside the CDR3, the full variable domain is SAVISQKPSRDICQRGTSLTIQCQVDSQVTMMFWYRQQPGQSLTLIATANQGSEATYESGFVIDKFPISRPNLTFSTLTVSNMSPEDSSIYLCAGPLNEKLFFGSGTQLSVL.

This chain links TRBV5-1 with TRBJ1-1, with D maybe TRBD1 (5 bases). Trimming took 7 bases from V and 1 from J, leaving 11 bases between them. Germline V gene lookup returns CDR1 SGHRS and CDR2 YFSETQ. CDR3 length: 13 residues. Here the CDR3 reads CASRYTGNTEAFF. CDR3 nucleotides: TGCGCCAGCCGTTATACAGGGAACACTGAAGCTTTCTTT.

V gene TRBV30 combines with J gene TRBJ1-1, with 7 bases that match TRBD1. CDR3 length equals 13 residues. With 4 bases clipped from V and 4 bases from J, the junction kept 6 bases outside the gene matches. Per germline, CDR1 GTSNPN and CDR2 SVGIG (reference sequence). The CDR3 region has the DNA TGTGCCTGGACCGCGCAGGGGGGCACTGAAGCTTTCTTT. Translated: CAWTAQGGTEAFF.

The chain links TRBV11-2 to TRBJ2-2; 11 nucleotides line up with TRBD2. Germline V gene lookup returns CDR1 SGHAT and CDR2 FQNNGV. The length of the CDR3 is 17 residues. The trim removed 5 bases at V and 10 bases at J, leaving 15 bases unmatched. The CDR3 DNA follows: TGTGCCAGCAGCCCCCGGAGGAATAGCGGGGGGGTCGAGGAGCTGTTTTTT. It codes for CASSPRRNSGGVEELFF. The complete variable domain, with remaining parts taken from reference TRBV11-2 and TRBJ2-2, reads EAGVAQSPRYKIIEKRQSVAFWCNPISGHATLYWYQQILGQGPKLLIQFQNNGVVDDSQLPKDRFSAERLKGVDSTLKIQPAKLEDSAVYLCASSPRRNSGGVEELFFGEGSRLTVL.

Worth noting for this clone: With a much larger clone just one base away, this may be a read error. The gene calls are TRBV5-1 and TRBJ2-3, with 7 bases fitting TRBD1. The V and J ends lost 2 bases and 3 bases, in that order; junction bases with no gene match: 0. Germline V gene sequence: CDR1 SGHRS, CDR2 YFSETQ. This CDR3 is built from 13 residues. The CDR3 DNA reads as TGCGCCAGCAGCTTACAGGGGACAGATACGCAGTATTTT. Its protein is CASSLQGTDTQYF.

This clone was observed a single time. The CDR3 does not end in the conserved phenylalanine or tryptophan, so this is likely a read error. Because the CDR3's place on the DNA is in doubt, the DNA is left out and the CDR3 is given as listed by TCRdb. The chain links TRBV6-1 to TRBJ1-3. The CDR3 length is 13 residues, termini included. Germline V gene data show CDR1 as MNHNS and CDR2 as SASEGT. The CDR3: CASSERESGGLRL.

V is TRBV10-3 and J is TRBJ1-1, with 7 bases that match TRBD1. This CDR3 contains 11 residues. From germline, CDR1 is ENHRY and CDR2 SYGVKD. J gave up 8 bases and V 10 bases, and 7 bases lay outside the gene matches. CDR3 DNA: TGTGCCACCCTGGACAGGTCCGAAGCTTTCTTT. Residues: CATLDRSEAFF.

The rearrangement uses TRBV19 and TRBJ1-3; the D is unclear. The germline V gene has CDR1 LNHDA and CDR2 SQIVND (reference sequence). V was clipped by 4 bases and J by 0 bases, with 7 bases between them. The CDR3 has 14 amino acids. The DNA for the CDR3 is TGTGCCAGTAGTAACCGCGGCTCTGGAAACACCATATATTTT. This sequence encodes CASSNRGSGNTIYF.

A word on this clone: Other DNA variants within this sample encode the same CDR3. The V gene is TRBV9, the J gene TRBJ2-2, with TRBD2 as a possible D gene (5 bases). The CDR3 contains 14 residues. CDR1 is SGDLS and CDR2 is YYNGEE in the germline V gene. Between the trimmed V and J ends, which lost 1 base and 1 base, there was a span of 5 bases. For the CDR3, the DNA is TGTGCCAGCAGCGTAAGCGGGAACACCGGGGAGCTGTTTTTT. Amino acids: CASSVSGNTGELFF.

This clone was found once. The chain couples TRBV19 to TRBJ2-1, with a tentative D call TRBD1 (5 bases). The CDR3 length is 14 residues. V lost 1 base and J 4 bases, leaving 8 bases between the germline ends. The V gene's germline CDR1 is LNHDA and CDR2 SQIVND (reference sequence). CDR3 residues: CASSIATGYNEQFF. Here the CDR3 DNA reads TGTGCCAGTAGTATAGCTACAGGTTACAATGAGCAGTTCTTC.

The rearrangement links TRBV11-2 to TRBJ2-5; TRBD2 matches 8 bases. Looked up from germline, CDR1 is SGHAT and CDR2 is FQNNGV. This CDR3 has 15 residues. Unmatched junction bases numbered 5, after V lost 1 base and J lost 4 bases. The CDR3 is CASSLVGGAVETQYF. The CDR3 DNA reads TGTGCCAGCAGCTTAGTCGGGGGGGCGGTAGAGACCCAGTACTTC.

The genes are TRBV7-8 and TRBJ1-5; no firm D call. Germline V gives CDR1 SGHVS, CDR2 FQNEAQ. The CDR3 spans 15 residues. Trimming took 1 base from V and 0 from J, leaving 7 bases between them. CDR3 DNA: TGTGCCAGCAGCTTAGATACCTATAGCAATCAGCCCCAGCATTTT. Its protein product is CASSLDTYSNQPQHF. The variable domain in full, with the rest retrieved from reference TRBV7-8 and TRBJ1-5, is GAGVSQSPRYKVAKRGQDVALRCDPISGHVSLFWYQQALGQGPEFLTYFQNEAQLDKSGLPSDRFFAERPEGSVSTLKIQRTQQEDSAVYLCASSLDTYSNQPQHFGDGTRLSIL.

The J gene is TRBJ2-5, the V gene TRBV9; 14 nucleotides line up with TRBD2. Trimming at V came to 3 bases and at J to 5 bases, leaving 12 bases not matched to a gene. This CDR3 is 18 amino acids long. Germline CDR1 reads SGDLS; CDR2 reads YYNGEE. As DNA, the CDR3 is TGTGCCAGCAGCGGGGGACTAGCGGGGGCCCTACTGGTGGAGACCCAGTACTTC. Translating it yields CASSGGLAGALLVETQYF.

The sample holds a few counts of this clone. The chain has TRBV7-2 and TRBJ2-2; D not certain. Between the trimmed V and J ends, which lost 1 base and 7 bases, there was a span of 19 bases. This CDR3 contains 17 residues. From germline, CDR1 is SGHTA and CDR2 FQGNSA. As DNA, the CDR3 is TGTGCCAGCAGCTTAGAGAGGCTAGGATCTCACGGCGGGGAGCTGTTTTTT. Protein sequence: CASSLERLGSHGGELFF.